The entry below describes one T cell receptor (beta chain). This specimen belongs to a study of cytomegalovirus exposure and HLA in healthy donors. The PCR ran on 60 Vbeta and 13 Jbeta primers. Clones were sequenced by immunoSEQ multiplex PCR, and TCRdb holds only the in-frame ones, with some missing. The table lists about 120,000 clones. The sequenced sample consisted of PBMCs. The sequence was obtained from a man aged 18 to 30 in good health and CMV-seronegative.

In DNA, the CDR3 is TGTGCCAGTAGTAGGACAGCTTACAATGAGCAGTTCTTC. Amino acids: CASSRTAYNEQFF. This rearrangement joins TRBV19 to TRBJ2-1; D possibly corresponds to TRBD1 (6 bases). The CDR3 runs to 13 residues. From germline, CDR1 is LNHDA and CDR2 SQIVND (reference sequence). The germline V and J ends were trimmed by 4 bases and 4 bases, with 8 bases remaining between them. Supplemented by reference TRBV19 and TRBJ2-1, the full variable domain reads DGGITQSPKYLFRKEGQNVTLSCEQNLNHDAMYWYRQDPGQGLRLIYYSQIVNDFQKGDIAEGYSVSREKKESFPLTVTSAQKNPTAFYLCASSRTAYNEQFFGPGTRLTVL.